The rows below give T cell receptor beta chains drawn from one sample of a study of cytomegalovirus exposure and HLA in healthy donors. TCRdb's copy holds only in-frame clones and misses some; the assay was immunoSEQ multiplex PCR. The sample holds about 72,000 clones, approximately 80% seen once. The sample comprised PBMCs. The receptors were sampled from a man aged 35 to 55 in good health and CMV-seronegative. CDR3s leave out the opening cysteine and the closing phenylalanine or tryptophan.

J gene,V gene,CDR3 protein
TRBJ1-1,TRBV5-4,ASSLAGERPEAF
TRBJ2-3,TRBV5-5,ASSSDREADTQY
TRBJ1-2,TRBV5-4,ASSLLGQGYYGYT
TRBJ2-2,TRBV7-7,ASSYLPGSTGELF
TRBJ1-3,TRBV6-5,ASTADYYSGNTIY
TRBJ1-3,TRBV5-1,ASSFTGGAGNTIY
TRBJ1-5,TRBV7-9,ASSLPGDNQPQH
TRBJ1-5,TRBV6-5,ASSRQLNQPQH
TRBJ2-2,TRBV14,ASSQRQGAVGTGELF
TRBJ1-2,TRBV4-3,ASSQDTIGGGYGYT
TRBJ2-3,TRBV7-2,ASSGRTSGGPDTQY
TRBJ1-1,TRBV7-9,ASSQRTGGWAEAF
TRBJ2-5,TRBV2,ASSSQGIRETQY
TRBJ2-4,TRBV7-2,ASRTGAGNIQY